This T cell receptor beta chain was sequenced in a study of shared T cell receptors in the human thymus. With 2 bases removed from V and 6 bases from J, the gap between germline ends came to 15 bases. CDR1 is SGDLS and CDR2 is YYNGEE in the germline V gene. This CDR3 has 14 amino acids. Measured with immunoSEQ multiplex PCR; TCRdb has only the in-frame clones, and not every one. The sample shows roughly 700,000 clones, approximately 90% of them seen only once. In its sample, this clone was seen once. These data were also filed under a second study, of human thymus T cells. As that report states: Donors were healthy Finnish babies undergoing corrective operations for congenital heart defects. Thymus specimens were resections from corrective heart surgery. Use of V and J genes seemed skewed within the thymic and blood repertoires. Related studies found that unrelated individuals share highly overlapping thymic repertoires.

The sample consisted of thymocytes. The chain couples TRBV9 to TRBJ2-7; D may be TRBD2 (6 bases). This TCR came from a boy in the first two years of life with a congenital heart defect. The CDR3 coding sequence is TGTGCCAGCAGCGTGTACCGGGAGTTAAGCGAGCAGTACTTC. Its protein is CASSVYRELSEQYF.